This TCR beta chain was recovered during a study of beta chain features in type 1 diabetes. Study-level findings and limits: There was a moderate but significant shortening of TCRB CDR3s in all four CD4+ subsets of Type 1 diabetes patients. Researchers caution that PCR might favor shorter templates, equally among patients and controls. Patients' naive, central memory and Treg TCRB repertoires seemed closer to one another than those of healthy donors.

Comments on this clone: What it recognizes is unknown.

The germline V and J ends were trimmed by 0 bases and 4 bases, with 9 bases remaining between them. Germline V gene lookup returns CDR1 MGHRA and CDR2 YSYEKL. This CDR3 has 14 residues. Reverse transcription of all isolated RNA meant that expressed TCRB transcripts were sequenced. Clones were read by immunoSEQ multiplex PCR, and TCRdb kept only the in-frame ones, dropping some. Among over 200,000 clones listed, about a tenth were seen once. The receptor was derived from a young man with type 1 diabetes. Sequencing used naive CD4+ T cells from blood. The J gene is TRBJ1-2, the V gene TRBV4-1, with a possible D match to TRBD1 (5 bases). The CDR3: CASSQDNRIYGYTF. The CDR3 coding sequence is TGCGCCAGCAGCCAAGACAACAGGATCTATGGCTACACCTTC.